Listed below are T cell receptor beta chains from one sample, sequenced in a study of Graves' ophthalmopathy and Graves' hyperthyroidism. TCRdb called the multiplex PCR reads again in MiXCR, with one record for every CDR3 protein. The sample includes hundreds of thousands of distinct CDR3 sequences, about a fifth of them seen just once. The sample taken for sequencing was peripheral blood. Receptor source: a woman under 30 with stable Graves' hyperthyroidism. Some clones in this sample may be carry-over from other donors' samples. Both conserved end residues are part of each CDR3. Each record gives: V gene, J gene, clone size, D gene, CDR3 protein, CDR3 DNA. A D gene is named only where the DNA matches it firmly. Size is omitted from some rows. Given values are once, few, many or a class for expanded clones.

v_gene: TRBV6-5
j_gene: TRBJ2-7
abundance: many
d_gene: NA
CDR3aa: CASSYRQTSYEQYF
CDR3nt: TGTGCCAGCAGTTATAGGCAGACCTCCTACGAGCAGTACTTC

v_gene: TRBV5-1
j_gene: TRBJ1-1
abundance: many
d_gene: NA
CDR3aa: CASSLGRVGTEAFF
CDR3nt: TGCGCCAGCAGCTTGGGCAGGGTTGGCACTGAAGCTTTCTTT

v_gene: TRBV28
j_gene: TRBJ2-5
abundance: NA
d_gene: NA
CDR3aa: CASSLLGVRYQETQYF
CDR3nt: TGTGCCAGCAGTTTATTAGGGGTGAGGTACCAAGAGACCCAGTACTTC

v_gene: TRBV9
j_gene: TRBJ2-7
abundance: NA
d_gene: TRBD1
CDR3aa: CASSIRTGEAYEQYF
CDR3nt: TGTGCCAGCAGCATAAGGACAGGGGAAGCCTACGAGCAGTACTTC

v_gene: TRBV6-5
j_gene: TRBJ2-7
abundance: many
d_gene: TRBD1
CDR3aa: CASSLNRGGHEQYF
CDR3nt: TGTGCCAGCAGTTTGAACAGGGGCGGCCACGAGCAGTACTTC

v_gene: TRBV7-3
j_gene: TRBJ1-3
abundance: many
d_gene: NA
CDR3aa: CASSKSSGNTIYF
CDR3nt: TGTGCCAGCAGCAAGAGCTCTGGAAACACCATATATTTT

v_gene: TRBV12-3/TRBV12-4
j_gene: TRBJ1-5
abundance: many
d_gene: NA
CDR3aa: CASSLELGGARQPQHF
CDR3nt: TGTGCCAGCAGTTTAGAGTTGGGGGGCGCTCGTCAGCCCCAGCATTTT

v_gene: TRBV6-5
j_gene: TRBJ1-1
abundance: NA
d_gene: TRBD1
CDR3aa: CASSYPGQRTFF
CDR3nt: TGTGCCAGCAGTTATCCGGGACAGAGAACTTTCTTT

v_gene: TRBV12-3/TRBV12-4
j_gene: TRBJ2-4
abundance: few
d_gene: NA
CDR3aa: CASSWGLSQYF
CDR3nt: TGTGCCAGCAGCTGGGGGCTTTCTCAGTACTTC

v_gene: TRBV10-3
j_gene: TRBJ2-2
abundance: NA
d_gene: TRBD2
CDR3aa: CAISESAGGTGELFF
CDR3nt: TGTGCCATCAGTGAGTCCGCGGGGGGTACCGGGGAGCTGTTTTTT

v_gene: TRBV10-3
j_gene: TRBJ1-1
abundance: many
d_gene: TRBD1
CDR3aa: CAISESLRTGTSNTEAFF
CDR3nt: TGTGCCATCAGTGAGAGCCTACGGACAGGGACCTCGAACACTGAAGCTTTCTTT

v_gene: TRBV7-3
j_gene: TRBJ2-2
abundance: many
d_gene: NA
CDR3aa: CASSLTGQSDAGELFF
CDR3nt: TGTGCCAGCAGCTTAACCGGACAGTCTGACGCCGGGGAGCTGTTTTTT

v_gene: TRBV7-9
j_gene: TRBJ2-7
abundance: many
d_gene: TRBD1
CDR3aa: CASSPSDRGRYF
CDR3nt: TGTGCCAGCAGCCCCTCCGACAGGGGACGGTACTTC

v_gene: TRBV6-5
j_gene: TRBJ2-5
abundance: many
d_gene: TRBD2
CDR3aa: CASSYPGLAVQETQYF
CDR3nt: TGTGCCAGCAGTTACCCAGGACTAGCGGTCCAAGAGACCCAGTACTTC

v_gene: TRBV12-3/TRBV12-4
j_gene: TRBJ2-3
abundance: many
d_gene: TRBD2
CDR3aa: CASRARGSTDTQYF
CDR3nt: TGTGCCAGCAGAGCGCGGGGGAGCACAGATACGCAGTATTTT

v_gene: TRBV7-2
j_gene: TRBJ1-5
abundance: NA
d_gene: TRBD1
CDR3aa: CASSPDRVGDQPQHF
CDR3nt: TGTGCCAGCAGCCCCGACAGGGTCGGGGATCAGCCCCAGCATTTT

v_gene: TRBV20-1
j_gene: TRBJ1-1
abundance: few
d_gene: NA
CDR3aa: CSARDTRGSITEAFF
CDR3nt: TGCAGTGCTAGAGATACTAGGGGTTCGATTACTGAAGCTTTCTTT

v_gene: TRBV14
j_gene: TRBJ2-4
abundance: many
d_gene: TRBD1
CDR3aa: CASSTDRGVNIQYF
CDR3nt: TGTGCCAGCTCCACCGACAGGGGGGTAAACATTCAGTACTTC

v_gene: TRBV12-3/TRBV12-4
j_gene: TRBJ1-2
abundance: few
d_gene: TRBD1
CDR3aa: CASSLGQGAMGYTF
CDR3nt: TGTGCCAGCAGTTTAGGGCAGGGGGCGATGGGCTACACCTTC

v_gene: TRBV9
j_gene: TRBJ2-7
abundance: NA
d_gene: TRBD1
CDR3aa: CASSVDGTGDPEQYF
CDR3nt: TGTGCCAGCAGCGTGGACGGGACAGGGGACCCCGAGCAGTACTTC

v_gene: TRBV29-1
j_gene: TRBJ1-2
abundance: NA
d_gene: NA
CDR3aa: CSVEDRIGRDYGYTF
CDR3nt: TGCAGCGTTGAAGATCGAATAGGAAGGGACTATGGCTACACCTTC

v_gene: TRBV20-1
j_gene: TRBJ1-2
abundance: few
d_gene: NA
CDR3aa: CSARGVYYGYTF
CDR3nt: TGCAGTGCTAGGGGGGTGTACTATGGCTACACCTTC

v_gene: TRBV6-1
j_gene: TRBJ1-1
abundance: NA
d_gene: TRBD1
CDR3aa: CASSGGTENTEAFF
CDR3nt: TGTGCCAGCAGTGGCGGGACAGAGAACACTGAAGCTTTCTTT

v_gene: TRBV14
j_gene: TRBJ2-7
abundance: many
d_gene: TRBD2
CDR3aa: CASSYVPSGAYEQYF
CDR3nt: TGTGCCAGCAGCTACGTCCCTAGCGGGGCCTACGAGCAGTACTTC

v_gene: TRBV5-6
j_gene: TRBJ2-2
abundance: NA
d_gene: TRBD1
CDR3aa: CASSSGTGVTGELFF
CDR3nt: TGTGCCAGCAGCTCCGGGACAGGGGTGACCGGGGAGCTGTTTTTT

v_gene: TRBV6-5
j_gene: TRBJ1-5
abundance: many
d_gene: NA
CDR3aa: CASSYSGASSNQPQHF
CDR3nt: TGTGCCAGCAGTTACTCGGGGGCGAGTAGCAATCAGCCCCAGCATTTT

v_gene: TRBV11-2
j_gene: TRBJ1-1
abundance: many
d_gene: NA
CDR3aa: CASSLYAVMNTEAFF
CDR3nt: TGTGCCAGCAGCTTATACGCAGTCATGAACACTGAAGCTTTCTTT

v_gene: TRBV9
j_gene: TRBJ2-7
abundance: many
d_gene: TRBD1
CDR3aa: CASSVEGRGTNEQYF
CDR3nt: TGTGCCAGCAGCGTAGAGGGCAGGGGGACAAACGAGCAGTACTTC

v_gene: TRBV12-3/TRBV12-4
j_gene: TRBJ1-2
abundance: few
d_gene: TRBD1
CDR3aa: CASSSGTGPLYYGYTF
CDR3nt: TGTGCCAGCAGTTCCGGGACAGGGCCGCTCTACTATGGCTACACCTTC